The 5 T cell receptor beta chains listed next were all sequenced from one sample in a study of T cell repertoires in cytomegalovirus infection. Via MiXCR, TCRdb re-called the reads, giving one row per CDR3 protein. The data contain about 110,000 distinct CDR3 sequences, about 30% of them singletons. These receptors have no identified antigens. The sample was CD8+ T cells from cultured PBMCs, taken from culture after CMV antigen stimulation. All receptors come from a human donor in good health (CMV status not recorded). Some clones in this sample may be carry-over from other donors' samples.

The V call is TRBV4-1, the J call TRBJ1-1, with D uncertain. The CDR3 has 15 residues. CDR1 is MGHRA and CDR2 is YSYEKL in the germline V gene. Between the trimmed V and J ends, which lost 1 base and 1 base, there was a span of 10 bases. CDR3 loop: CASSQGVNQNTEAFF. CDR3 nucleotide sequence: TGCGCCAGCAGCCAAGGTGTTAATCAGAACACTGAAGCTTTCTTT.

The rearrangement uses TRBV28 and TRBJ1-2, with TRBD1 identical over 9 bases. The V segment lost 5 bases and the J segment 5 bases; nucleotides outside the gene matches: 9. The CDR3 consists of 15 residues. Germline V CDR1 and CDR2: MDHEN, SYDVKM. CDR3 in amino acids: CASSTRGQGYYGYTF. The DNA of the CDR3 is TGTGCCAGCAGTACTAGGGGACAGGGATATTATGGCTACACCTTC.

J is TRBJ2-3 and V is TRBV7-9, with no clear D. Germline CDR1 SEHNR, CDR2 FQNEAQ (reference sequence). The CDR3 has 13 amino acids. V was shortened by 6 bases and J by 3 bases, with 10 bases between the two germline ends. The CDR3 sequence: CASSFPSTDTQYF. CDR3 sequence (DNA): TGTGCCAGCAGTTTCCCCTCGACAGATACGCAGTATTTT.

V is TRBV5-1 and J is TRBJ2-7; D might be TRBD1 (5 bases). CDR3 size: 13 residues. V lost 3 bases, J lost 0 bases, and 7 bases lay in between. Germline-derived CDR1 and CDR2 are SGHRS and YFSETQ. The CDR3: CASSSGISYEQYF. The CDR3 nucleotides are TGCGCCAGCAGCTCAGGGATCTCCTACGAGCAGTACTTC.

This clonotype has more than one count but fewer than ten. CDR3 DNA: TGTGCCAGCAGCTCCCGACAGGGCCCCTTTTTGAACAATGAGCAGTTCTTC. Translation: CASSSRQGPFLNNEQFF. V is TRBV12-3 or TRBV12-4 and J is TRBJ2-1; 7 positions match TRBD1. The CDR3 is 17 amino acids. V shed 6 bases, J shed 5 bases, and the junction held 16 bases outside the gene matches.